This T cell receptor (beta chain) was identified in a study of blood T cell repertoires in COVID-19. The wider study: The study drew acute and convalescent COVID-19 samples from the United States, Italy and Spain. In each case, the material was cDNA or gDNA derived from T cells, B-cell-depleted T cells, or PBMCs.

Per the original data handling: Nucleated cell counts were estimated from reference gene primer amplification. Clones were sequenced by immunoSEQ multiplex PCR, and TCRdb holds only the in-frame ones, with some missing. Clonal size and the V and J genes are those of that table, whereas D and trimming came from the DNA. The sample has about 80,000 clones; around 79% are singletons. Deletions cut 5 bases from V and 2 bases from J, with 16 bases between. Germline CDR1 reads SEHNR; CDR2 reads FQNEAQ (reference sequence). The CDR3 runs 15 residues. The V and J genes are TRBV7-9 and TRBJ2-7; D possibly corresponds to TRBD1 (7 bases). The source of this sequence is a man older than 75 with acute or convalescent COVID-19. The sequencing sample was made of peripheral blood. CDR3 sequence: CASSAGQTPPYEQYF. In DNA form, the CDR3 reads TGTGCCAGCAGCGCGGGACAGACTCCCCCCTACGAGCAGTACTTC.